The 2 T cell receptor beta chains below all came from one sample that was sequenced in a study of blood T cells in healthy people across ages. Sample-barcoded 5' priming and a J-beta primer mix drove a second PCR of roughly 6 to 12 cycles. Each CDR3 protein is one row after TCRdb ran MiXCR on the 5' RACE reads. The data contain approximately 1,000,000 distinct CDR3 sequences, 40% to 45% of them singletons. Sequences were obtained from blood. These receptors were collected from a woman between 55 and 75 years old in good health.

This clonotype turned up a few times. The chain employs TRBV5-1 and TRBJ2-3; D perhaps matches TRBD2 (6 bases). Germline V gives CDR1 SGHRS, CDR2 YFSETQ. V was shortened by 3 bases and J by 0 bases, with 14 bases between the two germline ends. This CDR3 comprises 16 residues. CDR3 nucleotide sequence: TGCGCCAGCAGCTCTCGGACTATTTCTAGCACAGATACGCAGTATTTT. Amino acid sequence: CASSSRTISSTDTQYF.

The J gene is TRBJ2-2, the V gene TRBV28; unclear D gene. The CDR3 runs to 16 residues. CDR1 is MDHEN and CDR2 is SYDVKM in the germline V gene. Between the trimmed V and J ends, which lost 3 bases and 0 bases, there was a span of 11 bases. The CDR3 DNA follows: TGTGCCAGCAGTTTCCTGGGCAGAACGAACACCGGGGAGCTGTTTTTT. This codes for CASSFLGRTNTGELFF. The full variable domain, completed using reference TRBV28 and TRBJ2-2, is DVKVTQSSRYLVKRTGEKVFLECVQDMDHENMFWYRQDPGLGLRLIYFSYDVKMKEKGDIPEGYSVSREKKERFSLILESASTNQTSMYLCASSFLGRTNTGELFFGEGSRLTVL.